The 21 T cell receptor beta chains below all came from one sample that was sequenced in a study of blood T cells in healthy people across ages. It was with a sample-barcoded 5' primer and a J-beta primer mix that a second PCR of about 6 to 11 cycles was run. TCRdb redid the calling of the 5' RACE reads with MiXCR, one entry per CDR3 protein. The repertoire includes 1.4 million to 1.5 million distinct CDR3 sequences, 42% of them detected once, and 7.9% sits in the top ten. The source material was blood. All receptors derive from a woman aged 18-29 years in good health.

The rearrangement links TRBV7-2 to TRBJ2-5, with D tentatively TRBD2 (7 bases). V was shortened by 5 bases and J by 11 bases, with 15 bases between the two germline ends. Per germline, CDR1 SGHTA and CDR2 FQGNSA. This CDR3 comprises 12 residues. CDR3 in amino acids: CASSAGAGEQYF. The CDR3 coding sequence is TGTGCCAGCAGCGCGGGGGCCGGTGAGCAGTACTTC. Filled out from reference TRBV7-2 and TRBJ2-5, the complete variable domain reads GAGVSQSPSNKVTEKGKDVELRCDPISGHTALYWYRQSLGQGLEFLIYFQGNSAPDKSGLPSDRFSAERTGGSVSTLTIQRTQQEDSAVYLCASSAGAGEQYFGPGTRLLVL.

This clonotype was counted between two and nine times. The J gene is TRBJ1-2, the V gene TRBV6-5; D ambiguous. The CDR3 has 11 amino acids. Germline V gives CDR1 MNHEY, CDR2 SVGAGI. Trimming took 8 bases from V and 8 from J, leaving 12 bases between them. CDR3 amino acids: CASRSERGYTF. The CDR3 coding sequence is TGTGCCAGCCGGTCGGAGAGAGGCTACACCTTC.

The chain recombines TRBV5-1 with TRBJ2-3, with D perhaps given as TRBD1 or TRBD2 (5 bases each). The CDR3 covers 12 residues. The V end lost 5 bases, the J end lost 8 bases, and 12 bases lay between the germline ends. Germline-derived CDR1 and CDR2 are SGHRS and YFSETQ. The CDR3 sequence: CASRTTRGTQYF. In DNA, the CDR3 is TGCGCCAGCAGAACCACTAGGGGTACGCAGTATTTT.

The chain combines TRBV6-4 with TRBJ2-3; 12 bases agree with TRBD1. Germline-derived CDR1 and CDR2 are MRHNA and SNTAGT. The CDR3 sequence is 15 residues long. The ends lost 8 bases at V and 4 bases at J; junction bases unmatched: 7. The CDR3, as DNA: TGTGCCAGCCGGGACAGGGGGCACGGAGCAGATACGCAGTATTTT. It specifies CASRDRGHGADTQYF.

The chain links TRBV2 to TRBJ1-2, with a tentative D call TRBD1 (5 bases). The V gene lost 4 bases and the J gene lost 4 bases, with 10 bases spanning the gap. The CDR3 length is 13 residues. In germline, CDR1 is SNHLY, CDR2 FYNNEI. CDR3: CASSVRALYGYTF. The CDR3, as DNA: TGTGCCAGCAGTGTCAGGGCTCTCTATGGCTACACCTTC.

The chain links TRBV7-9 to TRBJ2-5; D uncertain. This CDR3 has 13 residues. Trimming took off 5 bases at V and 4 bases at J, with 11 bases between the two ends. The germline V gene has CDR1 SEHNR and CDR2 FQNEAQ (reference sequence). The CDR3: CASSRRWAETQYF. The CDR3 DNA reads TGTGCCAGCAGCCGACGGTGGGCAGAGACCCAGTACTTC.

A few counts support this clonotype. CDR3 in amino acids: CASSELGHNYNEQFF. CDR3 nucleotides: TGTGCCAGCAGTGAACTGGGACACAATTACAATGAGCAGTTCTTC. V and J are TRBV2 and TRBJ2-1; weak D call: TRBD1 (6 bases). Per the germline V gene, CDR1 is SNHLY and CDR2 is FYNNEI. This CDR3 comprises 15 residues. V was shortened by 2 bases and J by 4 bases, with 12 bases between the two germline ends.

The CDR3 DNA sequence: TGCAGCGTTGATAGACGAGGGGTGGACTATGGCTACACCTTC. Its translation: CSVDRRGVDYGYTF. The chain employs TRBV29-1 and TRBJ1-2; D may be TRBD1 (5 bases). Between the trimmed V and J ends, which lost 3 bases and 3 bases, there was a span of 14 bases. The CDR3 spans 14 residues. Germline values: CDR1 SQVTM, CDR2 ANQGSEA. Filled out from reference TRBV29-1 and TRBJ1-2, the complete variable domain reads SAVISQKPSRDICQRGTSLTIQCQVDSQVTMMFWYRQQPGQSLTLIATANQGSEATYESGFVIDKFPISRPNLTFSTLTVSNMSPEDSSIYLCSVDRRGVDYGYTFGSGTRLTVV.

This clonotype was counted at least ten times. This chain's CDR3 is CASSLATATNYGYTF. As DNA, the CDR3 is TGTGCCAGCAGCTTAGCAACGGCGACTAACTATGGCTACACCTTC. The chain recombines TRBV7-2 with TRBJ1-2; D gene uncertain. The CDR3 covers 15 residues. Germline-derived CDR1 and CDR2 are SGHTA and FQGNSA. The V end lost 0 bases, the J end lost 0 bases, and 8 bases lay between the germline ends.

The J gene is TRBJ2-7, the V gene TRBV2; 11 nucleotides agree with TRBD2. CDR1 is SNHLY and CDR2 is FYNNEI in the germline V gene. The CDR3 contains 14 residues. Losses at the gene ends were 8 bases for V and 0 bases for J; bases not matched to a gene: 3. The CDR3 region is CASQTSGASYEQYF. DNA for the CDR3: TGTGCCAGCCAGACTAGCGGGGCCTCCTACGAGCAGTACTTC.

This chain uses TRBV28 with TRBJ2-7, with a possible D match to TRBD1 (6 bases). Trimming shortened V by 2 bases and J by 3 bases, and 20 bases separated the two germline ends. The CDR3 has 17 amino acids. Germline lookup yields CDR1 MDHEN and CDR2 SYDVKM. The CDR3 region is CASSLNAGAGVRYEQYF. The CDR3 nucleotides are TGTGCCAGCAGTTTAAACGCAGGGGCGGGTGTCCGCTACGAGCAGTACTTC.

The V gene is TRBV10-3, the J gene TRBJ1-4, with D possibly being TRBD1 (5 bases). The germline gives CDR1 ENHRY, CDR2 SYGVKD. The CDR3 runs to 14 residues. Trimming removed 10 bases from V and 7 bases from J, with 19 bases in between. This CDR3 reads CASSNQGGLEKLFF. The CDR3, as DNA: TGTGCCAGCTCGAATCAGGGAGGCCTTGAAAAACTGTTTTTT.

This rearrangement joins TRBV7-9 to TRBJ2-7; TRBD1 might be the D (6 bases). V lost 1 base and J lost 2, with 12 bases in between. This CDR3 spans 15 amino acids. CDR1 is SEHNR and CDR2 is FQNEAQ in the germline V gene (reference sequence). CDR3 loop: CASSLGPGHPYEQYF. CDR3 bases: TGTGCCAGCAGCTTAGGACCGGGACACCCCTACGAGCAGTACTTC. The whole variable domain, filled in from reference TRBV7-9 and TRBJ2-7, reads DTGVSQNPRHKITKRGQNVTFRCDPISEHNRLYWYRQTLGQGPEFLTYFQNEAQLEKSRLLSDRFSAERPKGSFSTLEIQRTEQGDSAMYLCASSLGPGHPYEQYFGPGTRLTVT.

This sequence joins TRBV4-2 and TRBJ2-7; 10 nucleotides agree with TRBD2. The germline V gene has CDR1 LGHNA and CDR2 YNFKEQ. CDR3 length: 15 residues. V was pared by 1 base and J by 6 bases, with 6 bases of the junction left unmatched. CDR3 sequence reads: CASSQVEASGGEQYF. The DNA of the CDR3 is TGTGCCAGCAGCCAAGTAGAGGCTAGCGGGGGCGAGCAGTACTTC.

V is TRBV12-5 and J is TRBJ2-5, with 8 bases fitting TRBD2. Trimming took 6 bases from V and 11 from J; bases not matched to a gene: 17. Germline CDR1 LGHNT, CDR2 FRNRAP. The CDR3 sequence is 15 residues long. In DNA, the CDR3 is TGTGCTAGTGGCCACCTCAGCGGGAGTGTTCGGGAGCAGTACTTC. Translation: CASGHLSGSVREQYF.

The V call is TRBV9, the J call TRBJ1-2; 8 bases align to TRBD1. The CDR3 spans 14 residues. Germline V gives CDR1 SGDLS, CDR2 YYNGEE. J was trimmed by 8 bases and V by 2 bases; bases with no gene match: 8. The CDR3 spells CASSVDRAGEGYTF. CDR3 coding DNA: TGTGCCAGCAGCGTGGACAGGGCTGGCGAGGGCTACACCTTC.

This clonotype was counted a few times. The rearrangement uses TRBV25-1 and TRBJ2-4; D gene uncertain. The V gene lost 6 bases and the J gene lost 4 bases, with 13 bases spanning the gap. Germline V lookup: CDR1 MGHDK, CDR2 SYGVNS. There are 14 residues in the CDR3. CDR3 sequence: CASRAPGIKNIQYF. DNA for the CDR3: TGTGCCAGCAGGGCGCCGGGCATAAAAAACATTCAGTACTTC.

The table lists this clonotype with a few counts. The DNA of the CDR3 is TGTGCCAGCAGCCAAGAGGGGGGAGGCACTGAAGCTTTCTTT. Its translation is CASSQEGGGTEAFF. The V call is TRBV3-1, the J call TRBJ1-1; D is possibly TRBD1 (5 bases). Trimming took off 0 bases at V and 4 bases at J, with 9 bases between the two ends. Germline CDR1 and CDR2: LGHDT and YNNKEL (reference sequence). This CDR3 spans 14 amino acids.

This clonotype was counted only a few times. In DNA, the CDR3 is TGCAGTGCCCCGATTAGAGGGGACCTATCCTACGAGCAGTACTTC. Translation: CSAPIRGDLSYEQYF. The chain links TRBV20-1 to TRBJ2-7, with D perhaps given as TRBD1 or TRBD2 (5 bases each). V lost 6 bases, J lost 1 base, and 19 bases lay in between. The CDR3 spans 15 residues. Germline V lookup: CDR1 DFQATT, CDR2 SNEGSKA (reference sequence).

This clonotype was recorded a few times. The rearrangement joins TRBV29-1 to TRBJ2-5; D not certain. The V and J ends lost 6 bases and 11 bases respectively, with 16 bases between them. CDR3 size: 11 residues. Germline V gene lookup returns CDR1 SQVTM and CDR2 ANQGSEA. CDR3 nucleotide sequence: TGCAGCGTAGGACCCGAAGAAGGGCAGTACTTC. It translates to CSVGPEEGQYF.

This clonotype was observed a handful of times. V gene TRBV20-1 combines with J gene TRBJ1-1; D is undetermined. Trimming took 7 bases from V and 3 from J, leaving 12 bases between them. From germline, CDR1 is DFQATT and CDR2 SNEGSKA (reference sequence). The CDR3 runs to 12 residues. This CDR3 reads CSVSGGYTEAFF. The CDR3 DNA is TGCAGTGTTTCGGGTGGGTACACTGAAGCTTTCTTT.